This T cell receptor beta chain originates from a study of T cells in tuberculosis (dated by TCRdb to the late 2010s). Background for the entire study: To characterize T cells specific for the mycobacterial lipid antigen glucose monomycolate (GMM), the study used CD1B tetramers together with high-throughput TCR immunosequencing. IGRA-negative adolescents, IGRA-positive adolescents with latent tuberculosis and adults with active tuberculosis, around nine per group, were compared in a South African clinical cohort.

V is trimmed back by 0 bases and J by 6 bases, and the junction contains 8 bases that no gene match accounts for. For CDR1 and CDR2, the germline V gene lists SGHDT and YYEEEE. The CDR3 holds 15 amino acids from the cysteine to the phenylalanine. Of the read, only the CDR3 DNA is kept; its 45 bases are in frame from base 1. At study entry, adolescents were screened for latent tuberculosis infection using a tuberculin skin test and the QuantiFERON-TB GOLD In-Tube IGRA. Unsorted cryopreserved PBMC were immunosequenced, covering on average about 100,000 T cells per clinical donor. Eleven high schools in the Worcester region of the Western Cape, South Africa, served as enrollment sites for adolescents aged 12 to 18 years. About 10 M. tuberculosis-infected and ten uninfected adolescents were selected with matching for age and sex. PBMC from adolescents were isolated by density centrifugation from freshly drawn heparinized blood and then cryopreserved.

Details on this clone: Its antigen remains unidentified. Base-call qualities are not available, and no considerably larger clone is one nucleotide away.

The immunoSEQ multiplex PCR assay was used to generate TCR libraries, with TCR-beta and/or TCR-alpha/delta assays applied to each sample. Amplified TCR libraries were sequenced on the Illumina high-throughput platform. In the original analysis: Clustering and dimensionality reduction relied on pairwise TCRdist distances among GMM-specific receptors from T cells that were either sorted ex vivo or expanded in vitro. Each clinical repertoire was scored by mean NN-distance, the average TCRdist to the nearest 10% of tetramer-positive reference sequences. To compute GEM TCR motif frequency, the fraction of unique TCRs matching known GEM sequences by V/J usage and CDR3 length was calculated. Active tuberculosis was classified by linear discriminant analysis with leave-one-out cross-validation, implemented in scikit-learn. The table was pulled from immuneACCESS by TCRdb, which kept in-frame rearrangements only. Such tables lose some clones; where checked, under half of the loss comes from unresolved V genes, and the rest has no known cause. The V and J calls and clone size were taken over from that table, and D and trimming were inferred from the DNA. For this sample the table gives 35,000 to 40,000 clones, of which approximately 94% were detected only once. The top ten constitute roughly an eighth of the sample.

General conclusions and limits of the study: The smaller NN-distances in active tuberculosis patients were driven in part by shorter CDR3-alpha lengths, while the difference seen for TCR-beta was not statistically significant. Using GEM motif frequencies, a classifier achieved 70% accuracy, whereas a classifier built on the diverse GMM-specific repertoire got to approximately 87% accuracy (AUROC 0.8 to 0.95). Active tuberculosis TCR-alpha repertoires showed smaller mean NN-distances to GMM-specific TCRs than IGRA-negative controls, suggesting clonal expansion of these TCRs. Clinical samples were selected based on which cryopreserved specimens were available, and the active tuberculosis cases were adults whereas the controls were adolescents.

Input material: PBMCs. This receptor was identified in a donor between 10 and 29 years old with latent tuberculosis or without tuberculosis infection. Some clones in this sample may be carry-over from other donors' samples. The V and J segments used are TRBV5-6 and TRBJ1-1; 7 bases in the middle match TRBD1. The CDR3 region has the sequence CASSLVDRDLPEAFF. Read as DNA, the sequence is TGTGCCAGCAGCTTGGTCGACAGGGACCTACCTGAAGCTTTCTTT.